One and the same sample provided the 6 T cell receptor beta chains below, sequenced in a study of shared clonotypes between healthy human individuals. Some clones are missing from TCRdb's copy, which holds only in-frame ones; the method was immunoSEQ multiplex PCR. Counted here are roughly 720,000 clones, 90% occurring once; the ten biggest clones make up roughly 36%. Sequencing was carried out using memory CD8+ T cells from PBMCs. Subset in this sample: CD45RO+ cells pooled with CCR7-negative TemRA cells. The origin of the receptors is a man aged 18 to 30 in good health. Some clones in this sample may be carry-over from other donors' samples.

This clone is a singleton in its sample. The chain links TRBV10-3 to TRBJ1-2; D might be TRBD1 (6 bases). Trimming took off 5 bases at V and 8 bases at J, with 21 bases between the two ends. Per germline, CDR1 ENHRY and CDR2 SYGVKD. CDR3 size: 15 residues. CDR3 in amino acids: CAISTGQTSLMGYTF. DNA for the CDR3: TGTGCCATCAGTACCGGACAGACTAGCCTCATGGGCTACACCTTC.

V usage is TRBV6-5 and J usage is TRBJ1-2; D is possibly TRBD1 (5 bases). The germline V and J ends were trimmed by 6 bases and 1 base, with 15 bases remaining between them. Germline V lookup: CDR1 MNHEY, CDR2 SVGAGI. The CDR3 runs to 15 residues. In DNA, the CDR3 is TGTGCCAGCAGGAACGAGGATCAGGGTAACTATGGCTACACCTTC. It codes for CASRNEDQGNYGYTF.

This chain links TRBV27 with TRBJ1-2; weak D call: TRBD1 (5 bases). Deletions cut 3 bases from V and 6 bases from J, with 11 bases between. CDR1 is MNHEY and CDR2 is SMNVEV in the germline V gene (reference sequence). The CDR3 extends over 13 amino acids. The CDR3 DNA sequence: TGTGCCAGCAGTTTCCTGGGGCGAGATGGCTACACCTTC. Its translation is CASSFLGRDGYTF.

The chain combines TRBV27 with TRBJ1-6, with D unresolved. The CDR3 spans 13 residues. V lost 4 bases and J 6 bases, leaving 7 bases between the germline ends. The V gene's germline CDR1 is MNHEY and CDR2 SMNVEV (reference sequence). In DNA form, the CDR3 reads TGTGCCAGCAGTTACGGAGCTAATTCACCCCTCCACTTT. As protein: CASSYGANSPLHF.

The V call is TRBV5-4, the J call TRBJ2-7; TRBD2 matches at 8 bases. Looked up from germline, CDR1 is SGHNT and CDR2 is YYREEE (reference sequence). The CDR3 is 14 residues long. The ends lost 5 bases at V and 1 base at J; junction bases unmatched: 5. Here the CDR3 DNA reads TGTGCCAGCAGTTCACTAGCGGAATCCTACGAGCAGTACTTC. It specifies CASSSLAESYEQYF.

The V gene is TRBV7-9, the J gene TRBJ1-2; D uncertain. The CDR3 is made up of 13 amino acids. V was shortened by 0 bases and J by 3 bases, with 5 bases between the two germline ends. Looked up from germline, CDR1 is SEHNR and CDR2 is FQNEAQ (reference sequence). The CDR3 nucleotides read TGTGCCAGCAGCTTAGCCCAGGACTATGGCTACACCTTC. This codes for CASSLAQDYGYTF.